The 31 T cell receptor beta chains given below trace back to one sample, sequenced in a study of blood T cells in healthy people across ages. A J-beta primer mix and a sample-barcoded 5' primer were used in a second PCR of about 6 to 12 cycles. TCRdb reprocessed the 5' RACE reads with MiXCR, giving one entry per CDR3 protein. The table lists 650,000 to 900,000 distinct CDR3 sequences, 60% to 80% of them singletons. The sample taken for sequencing was blood. These receptors all stem from a man aged 25-45 years in good health.

The J gene is TRBJ2-5, the V gene TRBV28; tentative D call: TRBD1 (5 bases). V gave up 5 bases and J gave up 4 bases, with 23 bases separating them. The V gene's germline CDR1 is MDHEN and CDR2 SYDVKM. The CDR3 sequence is 17 residues long. For the CDR3, the DNA is TGTGCCAGCAGTCCCAATCTAAGGGGAATCCGGACAGAGACCCAGTACTTC. This translates into CASSPNLRGIRTETQYF.

The chain has TRBV7-9 and TRBJ1-5; D is possibly TRBD1 (5 bases). Germline V gene lookup returns CDR1 SEHNR and CDR2 FQNEAQ (reference sequence). The germline V and J ends were trimmed by 3 bases and 1 base, with 10 bases remaining between them. The CDR3 is 15 amino acids. The CDR3 protein is CASSLAGPSNQPQHF. CDR3 in DNA: TGTGCCAGCAGCTTGGCGGGACCGAGCAATCAGCCCCAGCATTTT.

This clonotype was recorded a few times. CDR3 nucleotide sequence: TGCGCCAGCAGCTTTCAAGTGGCCGGACCGAGCAATGAGCAGTTCTTC. Protein: CASSFQVAGPSNEQFF. The V and J genes are TRBV5-1 and TRBJ2-1; D not resolved. V was pared by 2 bases and J by 6 bases, with 18 bases between. The CDR3 has 16 amino acids. Germline assignment: CDR1 SGHRS and CDR2 YFSETQ.

The chain employs TRBV5-1 and TRBJ2-3, with 9 bases lining up with TRBD1. The CDR3 sequence is 16 residues long. Germline trimming cut 0 bases from V and 2 bases from J; bases unmatched to any gene: 4. Germline CDR1 and CDR2: SGHRS and YFSETQ. The chain's CDR3 is CASSLDGTGFTDTQYF. The CDR3, as DNA: TGCGCCAGCAGCTTGGACGGGACAGGGTTCACAGATACGCAGTATTTT.

This chain links TRBV12-3 or TRBV12-4 with TRBJ1-2, with D maybe TRBD1 (6 bases). This CDR3 is 14 amino acids long. Trimming removed 3 bases from V and 6 bases from J, with 14 bases in between. CDR3 region: CASSFKQGIHGYTF. CDR3 nucleotides: TGTGCCAGCAGTTTCAAACAGGGAATACATGGCTACACCTTC.

This clonotype was observed a handful of times. The chain links TRBV29-1 to TRBJ2-7; 7 bases are a match to TRBD1. The CDR3 totals 13 residues. Germline trimming cut 6 bases from V and 3 bases from J; bases unmatched to any gene: 8. From germline, CDR1 is SQVTM and CDR2 ANQGSEA. The CDR3 spells CSVITGVVYEQYF. Here the CDR3 DNA reads TGCAGCGTGATTACAGGGGTAGTCTACGAGCAGTACTTC.

V gene TRBV6-2 or TRBV6-3 combines with J gene TRBJ1-2; D not certain. Trimming shortened V by 2 bases and J by 4 bases, and 5 bases separated the two germline ends. CDR1 MNHEY and CDR2 SVGEGT come from the germline V gene. The CDR3 totals 12 residues. The CDR3 region has the DNA TGTGCCAGCAGTTACCGACCCTATGGCTACACCTTC. This codes for CASSYRPYGYTF.

This clonotype was observed a handful of times. The chain recombines TRBV11-2 with TRBJ1-2; a weak D match, TRBD1 (6 bases). Between the trimmed V and J ends, which lost 5 bases and 3 bases, there was a span of 16 bases. CDR1 SGHAT and CDR2 FQNNGV come from the germline V gene. The length of the CDR3 is 15 residues. CDR3 bases: TGTGCCAGCAGCCCCCTGGGGGCAGTTGACTATGGCTACACCTTC. Translation: CASSPLGAVDYGYTF.

The chain combines TRBV13 with TRBJ2-7; D might be TRBD2 (6 bases). V shed 6 bases and J shed 2 bases, with 17 bases lying between them. The CDR3 sequence is 15 residues long. Germline-derived CDR1 and CDR2 are PRHDT and FYEKMQ (reference sequence). For the CDR3, the DNA is TGTGCCAGCAGTCAAGCGGGTGTTAAAGCCTACGAGCAGTACTTC. This gives the protein CASSQAGVKAYEQYF. The full variable domain, in which reference TRBV13 and TRBJ2-7 provide the parts outside the CDR3, is AAGVIQSPRHLIKEKRETATLKCYPIPRHDTVYWYQQGPGQDPQFLISFYEKMQSDKGSIPDRFSAQQFSDYHSELNMSSLELGDSALYFCASSQAGVKAYEQYFGPGTRLTVT.

This clonotype was seen ten or more times. V and J are TRBV12-3 or TRBV12-4 and TRBJ2-7; D perhaps matches TRBD2 (6 bases). This CDR3 region has 12 residues. The germline V and J ends were trimmed by 6 bases and 4 bases, with 10 bases remaining between them. The CDR3 nucleotides are TGTGCCAGCAGCCTCCGGGGGTACGAGCAGTACTTC. Encoded protein: CASSLRGYEQYF.

The rearrangement joins TRBV6-6 to TRBJ2-5, with D possibly called TRBD1 or TRBD2 (6 bases each). Trimming took off 5 bases at V and 0 bases at J, with 16 bases between the two ends. Germline loops: CDR1 MNHNY, CDR2 SVGAGI (reference sequence). The CDR3 is 16 residues long. CDR3 amino acids: CASSPGGRVYQETQYF. CDR3 DNA sequence: TGTGCCAGCAGTCCCGGGGGCAGGGTTTACCAAGAGACCCAGTACTTC.

There are a few counts of this clonotype. The chain combines TRBV29-1 with TRBJ2-5, with D perhaps given as TRBD1 or TRBD2 (7 bases each). Near its end, the DNA agrees better with TRBJ2-7, so the J call may be wrong. CDR1 is SQVTM, CDR2 ANQGSEA, per germline. This CDR3 is 13 amino acids long. Written as DNA, the CDR3 is TGCAGCGCGCAGGGGGGGACAACCTACGAGCAGTACTTC. This translates into CSAQGGTTYEQYF.

The genes are TRBV5-1 and TRBJ2-3; D is perhaps TRBD2 (5 bases). CDR3 size: 15 residues. The germline V gene has CDR1 SGHRS and CDR2 YFSETQ. V lost 3 bases and J 2 bases, leaving 13 bases between the germline ends. CDR3 region: CASSYGLEYTDTQYF. CDR3 sequence (DNA): TGCGCCAGCAGCTACGGACTGGAGTACACAGATACGCAGTATTTT.

This clonotype was detected once. The rearrangement uses TRBV6-6 and TRBJ1-2; maybe TRBD1 (5 bases). CDR1 is MNHNY, CDR2 SVGAGI, per germline (reference sequence). Trimming removed 5 bases at V and 7 bases at J, with 20 bases between. This CDR3 has 15 residues. CDR3 bases: TGTGCCAGCAGTGCCCACGGGGACTTACCTATTGGCTACACCTTC. Its translation: CASSAHGDLPIGYTF.

Only one count was recorded for this clonotype. J is TRBJ2-7 and V is TRBV5-1, with 12 bases fitting TRBD2. Germline V lookup: CDR1 SGHRS, CDR2 YFSETQ. This CDR3 spans 16 amino acids. V shed 4 bases and J 3 bases; nucleotides not matched to a gene: 8. CDR3 nucleotides: TGCGCCAGCAGCCCCGGACTAGCGGGGACTCTCTACGAGCAGTACTTC. Protein: CASSPGLAGTLYEQYF.

This rearrangement joins TRBV29-1 to TRBJ1-1; 7 bases fit TRBD1. The CDR3 sequence is 13 residues long. The V gene end was trimmed by 6 bases and the J gene end by 1 base; junction bases not matched to a gene: 5. Germline CDR1 is SQVTM and CDR2 is ANQGSEA. CDR3 amino acids: CSVPTGQNTEAFF. The CDR3 region has the DNA TGCAGCGTCCCGACAGGGCAGAACACTGAAGCTTTCTTT. Full variable domain (missing parts from reference TRBV29-1 and TRBJ1-1): SAVISQKPSRDICQRGTSLTIQCQVDSQVTMMFWYRQQPGQSLTLIATANQGSEATYESGFVIDKFPISRPNLTFSTLTVSNMSPEDSSIYLCSVPTGQNTEAFFGQGTRLTVV.

This clonotype was picked up a small number of times. V is TRBV6-2 or TRBV6-3 and J is TRBJ2-7; TRBD1 or TRBD2 may be the D gene (5 bases each). This CDR3 region has 15 residues. Trimming took 2 bases from V and 0 from J, leaving 11 bases between them. Germline V lookup: CDR1 MNHEY, CDR2 SVGEGT. CDR3 coding DNA: TGTGCCAGCAGTTACGGTGGGGACGGCTCCTACGAGCAGTACTTC. This translates into CASSYGGDGSYEQYF.

The rearrangement links TRBV5-1 to TRBJ2-4; 7 bases match TRBD1. The CDR3 has 15 residues. Germline CDR1 and CDR2: SGHRS and YFSETQ. J gave up 13 bases and V 2 bases, and 15 bases lay outside the gene matches. The CDR3 bases are TGCGCCAGCAGCTTCGGGACAGAGGCCTACAATGAGCAGTACTTC. Protein product: CASSFGTEAYNEQYF.

This clonotype appeared a single time. This chain uses TRBV5-1 with TRBJ2-5; D perhaps matches TRBD1 (5 bases). This CDR3 has 15 residues. The germline CDR1 and CDR2 sequences are SGHRS and YFSETQ. V was pared by 5 bases and J by 11 bases, with 25 bases between. The CDR3 nucleotides read TGCGCCAGCAGACTAAGGTCAGGGAATGTAAATGAGCAGTACTTC. This gives the protein CASRLRSGNVNEQYF.

This chain links TRBV7-9 with TRBJ1-2; D gene uncertain. Trimming stripped 5 bases from V and 2 bases from J, with 12 bases between. This CDR3 region has 14 residues. Per germline, CDR1 SEHNR and CDR2 FQNEAQ (reference sequence). The CDR3, as DNA: TGTGCCAGCAGCCCCCCTCCTCCCAACTATGGCTACACCTTC. Translated, it gives CASSPPPPNYGYTF.

V is TRBV5-1 and J is TRBJ2-7; 10 nucleotides match TRBD1. The trim removed 4 bases at V and 3 bases at J, leaving 4 bases unmatched. This CDR3 comprises 14 residues. Germline V gene data show CDR1 as SGHRS and CDR2 as YFSETQ. The CDR3 region has the DNA TGCGCCAGCAGCAGGACAGGGGGAATCTACGAGCAGTACTTC. Its protein is CASSRTGGIYEQYF.

This rearrangement joins TRBV24-1 to TRBJ2-5; D uncertain. The CDR3 contains 16 residues. CDR1 KGHDR and CDR2 SFDVKD come from the germline V gene. Between the trimmed V and J ends, which lost 11 bases and 0 bases, there was a span of 21 bases. Written as DNA, the CDR3 is TGTGCCAGCAGCAAAAAGGCCTTGGGGAACCAAGAGACCCAGTACTTC. It encodes CASSKKALGNQETQYF.

The chain links TRBV7-2 to TRBJ1-4; D remains ambiguous. Germline V lookup: CDR1 SGHTA, CDR2 FQGNSA. V was shortened by 0 bases and J by 5 bases, with 10 bases between the two germline ends. CDR3 length equals 15 residues. CDR3 nucleotide sequence: TGTGCCAGCAGCTTAGCCTATGGACGGAATGAAAAACTGTTTTTT. Amino acids: CASSLAYGRNEKLFF.

The chain combines TRBV6-5 with TRBJ2-1; 11 positions match TRBD2. V trimming: 1 base; J trimming: 3 bases; junction bases outside the gene matches: 2. The V gene's germline CDR1 is MNHEY and CDR2 SVGAGI. This CDR3 has 16 amino acids. DNA of the CDR3: TGTGCCAGCAGTTACTTAGCGGGGGGGCTCTACAATGAGCAGTTCTTC. Translation gives CASSYLAGGLYNEQFF.

This clonotype appeared a few times. V is TRBV7-3 and J is TRBJ1-2, with a possible D match to TRBD1 (6 bases). The germline gives CDR1 SGHTA, CDR2 FQGTGA. The V gene lost 5 bases and the J gene lost 7 bases, with 20 bases spanning the gap. The CDR3 extends over 15 amino acids. This chain's CDR3 is CASSETGQDYGGYTF. In DNA form, the CDR3 reads TGTGCCAGCAGCGAAACGGGACAAGATTATGGTGGCTACACCTTC. Full variable domain (rest looked up from reference TRBV7-3 and TRBJ1-2): GAGVSQTPSNKVTEKGKYVELRCDPISGHTALYWYRQSLGQGPEFLIYFQGTGAADDSGLPNDRFFAVRPEGSVSTLKIQRTERGDSAVYLCASSETGQDYGGYTFGSGTRLTVV.

The V gene is TRBV27, the J gene TRBJ2-1, with a weak D call TRBD1 (6 bases). The V end was cut by 6 bases, the J end by 13 bases, with 22 bases between. The CDR3 runs 14 residues. The germline CDR1 and CDR2 sequences are MNHEY and SMNVEV (reference sequence). CDR3 sequence reads: CASSGQTSRETQFF. The CDR3 coding sequence is TGTGCCAGCAGCGGACAGACTTCGCGAGAGACCCAGTTCTTC.

This clonotype was observed a few times. The V gene is TRBV27, the J gene TRBJ2-3, with D possibly TRBD2 on 6 matching bases. The CDR3 is made up of 13 amino acids. Germline V lookup: CDR1 MNHEY, CDR2 SMNVEV (reference sequence). Trimming stripped 3 bases from V and 6 bases from J, with 10 bases between. In DNA form, the CDR3 reads TGTGCCAGCAGTTTTTACCGGGGGGATACGCAGTATTTT. This codes for CASSFYRGDTQYF.

The chain is built from TRBV25-1 and TRBJ2-7, with TRBD1 as a possible D gene (5 bases). Trimming removed 6 bases from V and 5 bases from J, with 17 bases in between. The CDR3 is 14 residues long. CDR1 and CDR2 from the germline V gene are MGHDK and SYGVNS. The chain's CDR3 is CASSLGRELNEQYF. The CDR3 DNA is TGTGCCAGCAGCCTGGGCAGGGAACTTAACGAGCAGTACTTC.

This clonotype was picked up one time. The J gene is TRBJ1-2, the V gene TRBV5-6; the D gene is possibly TRBD1 (6 bases). This CDR3 region has 15 residues. Germline CDR1 is SGHDT and CDR2 is YYEEEE. The ends were cut back, 3 bases at V and 8 bases at J, with 20 bases in the middle. CDR3 nucleotide sequence: TGTGCCAGCAGCTCACAGGGTCCCTTTGGTTACGGCTACACCTTC. This sequence encodes CASSSQGPFGYGYTF.

This clonotype was detected a few times. The V call is TRBV10-3, the J call TRBJ2-3, with 9 bases lining up with TRBD1. Germline lookup yields CDR1 ENHRY and CDR2 SYGVKD. CDR3 size: 14 residues. V dropped 7 bases and J dropped 3; count of bases not matched to a gene: 5. The CDR3 DNA sequence: TGTGCCATCACTCCCGGACAGGGGACAGATACGCAGTATTTT. The encoded protein is CAITPGQGTDTQYF.

V gene TRBV27 combines with J gene TRBJ2-7, with 12 positions matching TRBD2. Germline V gene lookup returns CDR1 MNHEY and CDR2 SMNVEV (reference sequence). The V gene end was trimmed by 3 bases and the J gene end by 5 bases; junction bases not matched to a gene: 2. The CDR3 is 14 residues long. CDR3 in amino acids: CASSLTSGGNEQYF. The CDR3 bases are TGTGCCAGCAGTTTGACTAGCGGGGGCAACGAGCAGTACTTC.